This T cell receptor beta chain appears in the sequencing data of a study of cytomegalovirus exposure and HLA in healthy donors. Study-wide background: In terms of ancestry, the Caucasian-associated cluster contained roughly 80% of the 398 genotyped donors. Points from the study as a whole: Later analysis identified several of the most significant clusters that appeared linked to common viral pathogens. Researchers counted around 150 TCR beta chains as cytomegalovirus-associated.

The CDR3 contains 12 residues. Germline lookup yields CDR1 LNHDA and CDR2 SQIVND (reference sequence). The ends were cut back, 5 bases at V and 7 bases at J, with 12 bases in the middle. For this clone: No antigen is known for it.

A multiplex PCR was run with 60 Vbeta primers and 13 Jbeta primers. The protocol was immunoSEQ multiplex PCR, while the TCRdb copy is restricted to in-frame clones and leaves out a portion. The sample includes 150,000 or so clones, more than 70% seen only once; the top ten take around 0.98%. The sequenced material came from PBMCs. The origin of this receptor is a man aged 30 to 45 in good health and CMV-seronegative. The rearrangement links TRBV19 to TRBJ2-7; unclear D gene. CDR3 sequence: CASSSPSREQYF. CDR3 DNA sequence: TGTGCCAGTAGTTCCCCGTCGCGGGAGCAGTACTTC.